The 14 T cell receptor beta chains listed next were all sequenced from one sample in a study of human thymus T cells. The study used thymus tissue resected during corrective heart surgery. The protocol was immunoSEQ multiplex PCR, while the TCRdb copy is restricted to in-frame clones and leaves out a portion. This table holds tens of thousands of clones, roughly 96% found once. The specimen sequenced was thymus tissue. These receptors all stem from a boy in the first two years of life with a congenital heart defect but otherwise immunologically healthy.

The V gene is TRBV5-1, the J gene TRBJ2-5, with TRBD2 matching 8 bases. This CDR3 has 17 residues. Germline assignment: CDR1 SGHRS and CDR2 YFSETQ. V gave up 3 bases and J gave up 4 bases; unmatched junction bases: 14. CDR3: CASSSKHPSGSVETQYF. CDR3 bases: TGCGCCAGCAGCTCAAAACACCCCAGCGGGAGTGTAGAGACCCAGTACTTC.

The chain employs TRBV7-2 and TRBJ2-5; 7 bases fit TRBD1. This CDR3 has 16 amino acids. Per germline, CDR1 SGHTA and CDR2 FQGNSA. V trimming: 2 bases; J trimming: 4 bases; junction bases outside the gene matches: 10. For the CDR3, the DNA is TGTGCCAGCAGCTTATCCTCCAGGGGGTCCCTAGAGACCCAGTACTTC. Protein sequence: CASSLSSRGSLETQYF.

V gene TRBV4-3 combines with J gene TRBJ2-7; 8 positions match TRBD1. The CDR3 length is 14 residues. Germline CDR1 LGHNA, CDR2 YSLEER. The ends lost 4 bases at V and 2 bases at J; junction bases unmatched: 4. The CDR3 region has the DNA TGCGCCAGCAGCCCGGGACAGGACCCCTACGAGCAGTACTTC. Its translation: CASSPGQDPYEQYF.

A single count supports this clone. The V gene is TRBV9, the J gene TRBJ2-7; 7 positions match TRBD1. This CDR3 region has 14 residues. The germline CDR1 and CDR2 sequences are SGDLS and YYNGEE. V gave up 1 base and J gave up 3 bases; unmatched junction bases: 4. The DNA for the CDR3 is TGTGCCAGCAGCGTATGGGGACAGTACTACGAGCAGTACTTC. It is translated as CASSVWGQYYEQYF.

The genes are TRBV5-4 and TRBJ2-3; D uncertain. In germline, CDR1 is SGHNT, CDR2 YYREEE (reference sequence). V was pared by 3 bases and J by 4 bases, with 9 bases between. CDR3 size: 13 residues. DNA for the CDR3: TGTGCCAGCAGCTCCCGTAGATCAGATACGCAGTATTTT. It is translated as CASSSRRSDTQYF.

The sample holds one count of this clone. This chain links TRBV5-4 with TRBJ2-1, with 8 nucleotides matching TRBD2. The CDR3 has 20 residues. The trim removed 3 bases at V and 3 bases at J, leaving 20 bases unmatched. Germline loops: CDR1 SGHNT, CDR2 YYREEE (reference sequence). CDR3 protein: CASSSRGGTSRVRGYNEQFF. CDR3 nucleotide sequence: TGTGCCAGCAGCTCCCGTGGTGGGACTAGTAGAGTCAGGGGCTACAATGAGCAGTTCTTC.

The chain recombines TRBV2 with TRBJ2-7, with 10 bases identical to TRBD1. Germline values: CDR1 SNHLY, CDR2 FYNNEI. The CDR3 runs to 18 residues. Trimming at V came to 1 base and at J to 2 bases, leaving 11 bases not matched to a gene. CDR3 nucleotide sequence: TGTGCCAGCAGTGAAGGACCCCCATGGGACAGGGGTCCCTACGAGCAGTACTTC. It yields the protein CASSEGPPWDRGPYEQYF.

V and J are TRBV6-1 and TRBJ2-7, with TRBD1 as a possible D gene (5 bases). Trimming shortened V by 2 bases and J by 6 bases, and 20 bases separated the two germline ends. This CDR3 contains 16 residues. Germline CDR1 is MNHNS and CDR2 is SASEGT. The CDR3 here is CASSEREGHPYGEQYF. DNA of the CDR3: TGTGCCAGCAGTGAAAGGGAAGGACACCCGTATGGCGAGCAGTACTTC.

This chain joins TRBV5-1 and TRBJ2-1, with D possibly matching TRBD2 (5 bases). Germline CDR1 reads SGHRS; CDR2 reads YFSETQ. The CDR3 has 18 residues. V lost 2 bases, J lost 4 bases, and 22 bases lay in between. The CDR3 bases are TGCGCCAGCAGCTTCCATGGTTGGTTGGAGGATCAATACAATGAGCAGTTCTTC. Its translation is CASSFHGWLEDQYNEQFF.

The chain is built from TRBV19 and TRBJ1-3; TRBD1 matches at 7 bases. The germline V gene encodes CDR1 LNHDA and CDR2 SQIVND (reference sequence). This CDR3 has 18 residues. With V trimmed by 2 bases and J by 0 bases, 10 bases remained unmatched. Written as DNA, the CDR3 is TGTGCCAGTAGTATACGACAGGGAGGTCGGTTCTCTGGAAACACCATATATTTT. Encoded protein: CASSIRQGGRFSGNTIYF.

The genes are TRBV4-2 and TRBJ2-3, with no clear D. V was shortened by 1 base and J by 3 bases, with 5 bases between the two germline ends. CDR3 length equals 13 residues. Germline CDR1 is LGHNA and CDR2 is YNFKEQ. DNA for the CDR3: TGTGCCAGCAGCCAAGGGCCTACAGATACGCAGTATTTT. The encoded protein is CASSQGPTDTQYF.

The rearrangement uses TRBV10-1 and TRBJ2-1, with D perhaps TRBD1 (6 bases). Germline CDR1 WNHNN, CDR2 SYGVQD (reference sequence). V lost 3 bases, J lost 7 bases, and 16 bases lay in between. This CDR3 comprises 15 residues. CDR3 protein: CASSEGSLGTNEQFF. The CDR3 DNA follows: TGCGCCAGCAGTGAAGGGTCGCTGGGGACAAATGAGCAGTTCTTC.

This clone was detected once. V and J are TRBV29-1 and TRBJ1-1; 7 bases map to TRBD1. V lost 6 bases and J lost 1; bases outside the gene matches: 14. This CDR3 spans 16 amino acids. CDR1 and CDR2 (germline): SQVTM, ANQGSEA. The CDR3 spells CSVASQQGRRNTEAFF. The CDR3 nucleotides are TGCAGCGTCGCCTCCCAACAGGGGCGTCGGAACACTGAAGCTTTCTTT.

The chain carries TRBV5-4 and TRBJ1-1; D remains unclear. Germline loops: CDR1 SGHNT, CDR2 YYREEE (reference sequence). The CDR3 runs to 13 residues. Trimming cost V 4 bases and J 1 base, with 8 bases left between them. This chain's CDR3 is CASSPERNTEAFF. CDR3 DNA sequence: TGTGCCAGCAGCCCCGAGAGGAACACTGAAGCTTTCTTT.